This T cell receptor beta chain appears in the sequencing data of a study of siplizumab effects on memory and regulatory T cells. Germline V gene data show CDR1 as SGHAT and CDR2 as FQNNGV. This CDR3 is 13 amino acids long. V gave up 5 bases and J gave up 8 bases, with 15 bases separating them. Repertoires were generated with immunoSEQ multiplex PCR, while TCRdb's copy carries only in-frame clones and drops some. The sample lists about 100,000 clones, 91% occurring once. The V and J genes are TRBV11-2 and TRBJ1-1; D gene uncertain. The sequencing input was CD4+ T cells sorted from blood. The sequence derives from a human donor in good health. CDR3 nucleotides: TGTGCCAGCAGCCCGACCCAGACCGCAGAAGCTTTCTTT. Translated, it gives CASSPTQTAEAFF. Drawing the rest from reference TRBV11-2 and TRBJ1-1, the complete variable domain is EAGVAQSPRYKIIEKRQSVAFWCNPISGHATLYWYQQILGQGPKLLIQFQNNGVVDDSQLPKDRFSAERLKGVDSTLKIQPAKLEDSAVYLCASSPTQTAEAFFGQGTRLTVV.